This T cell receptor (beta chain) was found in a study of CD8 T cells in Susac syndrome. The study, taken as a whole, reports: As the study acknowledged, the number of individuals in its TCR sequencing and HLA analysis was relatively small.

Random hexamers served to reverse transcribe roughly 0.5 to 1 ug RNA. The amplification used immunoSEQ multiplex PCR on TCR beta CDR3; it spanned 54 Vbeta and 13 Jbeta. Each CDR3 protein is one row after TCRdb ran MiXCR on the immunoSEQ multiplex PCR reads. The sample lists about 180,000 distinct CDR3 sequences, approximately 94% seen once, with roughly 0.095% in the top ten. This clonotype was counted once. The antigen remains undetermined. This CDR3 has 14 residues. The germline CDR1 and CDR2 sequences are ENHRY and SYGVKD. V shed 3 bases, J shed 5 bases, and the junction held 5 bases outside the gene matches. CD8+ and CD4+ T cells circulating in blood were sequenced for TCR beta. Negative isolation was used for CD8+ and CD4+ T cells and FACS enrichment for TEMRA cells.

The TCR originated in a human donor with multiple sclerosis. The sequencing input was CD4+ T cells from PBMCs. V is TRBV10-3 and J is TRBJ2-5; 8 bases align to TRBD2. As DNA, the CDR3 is TGTGCCATCAGTGATTCCGGGGGGGAGGAGACCCAGTACTTC. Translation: CAISDSGGEETQYF.